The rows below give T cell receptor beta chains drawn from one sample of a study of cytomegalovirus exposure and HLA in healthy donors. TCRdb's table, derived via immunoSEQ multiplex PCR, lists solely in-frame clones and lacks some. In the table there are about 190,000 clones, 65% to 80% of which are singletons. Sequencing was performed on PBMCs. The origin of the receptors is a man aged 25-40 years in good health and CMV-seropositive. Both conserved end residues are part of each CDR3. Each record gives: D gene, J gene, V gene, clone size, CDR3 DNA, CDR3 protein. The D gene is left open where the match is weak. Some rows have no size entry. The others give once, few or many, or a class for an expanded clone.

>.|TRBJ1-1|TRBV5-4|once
TGTGCCAGCAGCTTGTGGGGGAGGGATACTGAAGCTTTCTTT
CASSLWGRDTEAFF
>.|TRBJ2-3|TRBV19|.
TGTGCCAGTAGTATGACCGGACAGTCCTCTCTCACAGATACGCAGTATTTT
CASSMTGQSSLTDTQYF
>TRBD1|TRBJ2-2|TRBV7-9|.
TGTGCCAGCAGCCTGAAGGGACAGTCCGGGGAGCTGTTTTTT
CASSLKGQSGELFF
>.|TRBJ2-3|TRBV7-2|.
TGTGCCAGCAGCTCCGGGGGGACTCGAGGGGGTACGCAGTATTTT
CASSSGGTRGGTQYF
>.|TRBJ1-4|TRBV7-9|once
TGTGCCAGCACCCCGGGTGAAAAACTGTTTTTT
CASTPGEKLFF
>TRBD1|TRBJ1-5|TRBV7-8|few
TGTGCCAGCAGCTTCCTTCGTCGCAGGGACAGTCTTTTTAGCAATCAGCCCCAGCATTTT
CASSFLRRRDSLFSNQPQHF
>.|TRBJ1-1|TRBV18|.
TGTGCCAGCTCATCGGGGGTCTACACTGAAGCTTTCTTT
CASSSGVYTEAFF
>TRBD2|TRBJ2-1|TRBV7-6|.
TGTGCCAGCAGCTTCCGTAGCGGGAGGGTGGGGCTCAATGAGCAGTTCTTC
CASSFRSGRVGLNEQFF
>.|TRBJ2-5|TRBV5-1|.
TGCGCCAGCAGCTTCACCGACAGCCAAGAGACCCAGTACTTC
CASSFTDSQETQYF
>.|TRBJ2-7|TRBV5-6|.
TGTGCCAGCACCCGACCCCCGGGGTGGACTCTGGACGAGCAGTACTTC
CASTRPPGWTLDEQYF
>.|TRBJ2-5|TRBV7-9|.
TGTGCCAGCAGCTTTATGACGGGAATCCAAGAGACCCAGTACTTC
CASSFMTGIQETQYF
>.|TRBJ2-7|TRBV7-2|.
TGTGCCAGCAGCTTAGTGGGGAGGCAGGGAGGTAACGAGCAGTACTTC
CASSLVGRQGGNEQYF
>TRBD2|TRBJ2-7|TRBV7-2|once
TGTGCCAGCAGCTTACAAGTCGGGGTTGGGCTAGCGGCATCCTACGAGCAGTACTTC
CASSLQVGVGLAASYEQYF
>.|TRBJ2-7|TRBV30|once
TGTGCCTGGACAAGAGATACCTACGAGCAGTACTTC
CAWTRDTYEQYF
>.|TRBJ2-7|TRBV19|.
TGTGCCAGTAGTCTGTCGGGGATTAGTTCCTACGAGCAGTACTTC
CASSLSGISSYEQYF
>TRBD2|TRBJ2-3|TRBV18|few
TGTGCCAGCTCACCAAGCAAGGTCACAGCGGGAGTCACAGATACGCAGTATTTT
CASSPSKVTAGVTDTQYF
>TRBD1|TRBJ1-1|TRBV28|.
TGTGCCAGCAATCAACCGGGACAGGGTAACACTGAAGCTTTCTTT
CASNQPGQGNTEAFF
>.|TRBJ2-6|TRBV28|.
TGTGCCAGCAGGGGAACAGGGCCCCTCGGGGCCAACGTCCTGACTTTC
CASRGTGPLGANVLTF
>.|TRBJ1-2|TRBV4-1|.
TGCGCCAGCAGCCAAGAACAGGGCAACTATGGCTACACCTTC
CASSQEQGNYGYTF
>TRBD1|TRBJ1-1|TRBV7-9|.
TGTGCCAGCAGCTCAGCCGACGGGACAGGGGGCACTGAAGCTTTCTTT
CASSSADGTGGTEAFF
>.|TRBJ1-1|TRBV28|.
TGTGCCAGCAGTTTCCCTATGAACACTGAAGCTTTCTTT
CASSFPMNTEAFF
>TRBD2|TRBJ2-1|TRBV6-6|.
TGTGCCAGCACCTCCAGGGCCGGGACTAGCGGGACTGAGCAGTTCTTC
CASTSRAGTSGTEQFF
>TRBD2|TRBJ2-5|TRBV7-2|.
TGTGCCAGCAGCATAAACAGCGGGGGGTACCAAGAGACCCAGTACTTC
CASSINSGGYQETQYF
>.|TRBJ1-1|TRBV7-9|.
TGTTCCAGCAGCTTAAACGATCGAGGAGCTTTCTTT
CSSSLNDRGAFF
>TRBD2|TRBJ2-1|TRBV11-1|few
TGTGCCAGCAGCCCTATAGCGGGGGGCTACAATGAGCAGTTCTTC
CASSPIAGGYNEQFF
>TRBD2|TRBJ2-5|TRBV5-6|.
TGTGCCAGCAGCTTGAGGCTAGCGGGGGCTTCGTACCAAGAGACCCAGTACTTC
CASSLRLAGASYQETQYF
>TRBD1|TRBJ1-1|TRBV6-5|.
TGTGCCAGCAGTGACAGGGTGAACACTGAAGCTTTCTTT
CASSDRVNTEAFF
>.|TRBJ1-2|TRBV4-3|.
TGCGCCAGCAGCCAAGATTTTTATAGGGGCTCCTATGGCTACACCTTC
CASSQDFYRGSYGYTF
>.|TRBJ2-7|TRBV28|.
TGTGCCAGCACCTTACCGCAGACCTACGAGCAGTACTTC
CASTLPQTYEQYF
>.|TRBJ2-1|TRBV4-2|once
TGTGCCCGCGGGCACACAATCTACAATGAGCAGTTCTTC
CARGHTIYNEQFF
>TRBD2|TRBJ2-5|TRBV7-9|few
TGTGCCAGCAGCTCCCCCGGGAGGGAGACCCAGTACTTC
CASSSPGRETQYF
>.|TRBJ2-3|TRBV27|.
TGTGCCAGCAGTTTATCGGGGGGGCGCTTGGATACGCAGTATTTT
CASSLSGGRLDTQYF
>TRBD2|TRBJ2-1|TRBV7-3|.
TGTGCCAGCAGCGCCTCCGGGACTAGCGGCTACAATGAGCAGTTCTTC
CASSASGTSGYNEQFF
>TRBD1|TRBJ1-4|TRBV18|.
TGTGCCAGCTCACCCCCGACAGGGTCAGAAAAACTGTTTTTT
CASSPPTGSEKLFF
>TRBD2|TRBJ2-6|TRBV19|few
TGTGCCAGTAAGGGAGCGGGGGCAGGGGCCAACGTCCTGACTTTC
CASKGAGAGANVLTF
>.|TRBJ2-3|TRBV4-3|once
TGCGCCAGCAGCCGGGCAGGAGATACGCAGTATTTT
CASSRAGDTQYF
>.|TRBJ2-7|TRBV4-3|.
TGCGCCAGCAGCCAGGGGGTTGGCAGGGGTCCACATGAGCAGTACTTC
CASSQGVGRGPHEQYF
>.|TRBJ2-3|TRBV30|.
TGTGCCTGGAGTCGGGACTTGCAAGATACGCAGTATTTT
CAWSRDLQDTQYF
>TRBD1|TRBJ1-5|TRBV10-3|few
TGTGCCACGAGGGGGCAGGGGGACCAGCCCCAGCATTTT
CATRGQGDQPQHF
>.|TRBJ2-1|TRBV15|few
TGTGCCACCAGCGGCGAGGGTTTCGATGAGCAGTTCTTC
CATSGEGFDEQFF
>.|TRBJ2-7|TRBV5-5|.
TGTGCCAGCAGCTTGGGGCAGGGGCGCTCCTACGAGCAGTACTTC
CASSLGQGRSYEQYF
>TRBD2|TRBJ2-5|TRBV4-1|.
TGCGCCAGCAGCCAAGGTCGGGGGGGCCAAGAGACCCAGTACTTC
CASSQGRGGQETQYF
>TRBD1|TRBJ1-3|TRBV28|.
TGTGCCAGCAGCCGGACAGGGGGAAACACCATATATTTT
CASSRTGGNTIYF
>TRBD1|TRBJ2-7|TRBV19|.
TGTGCCACAGGACAGGGCTCCTACGAGCAGTACTTC
CATGQGSYEQYF
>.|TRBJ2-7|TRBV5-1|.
TGCGCCAGCAGCTTGGAGGTGGGGACTGCCCGCTCCTACGAGCAGTACTTC
CASSLEVGTARSYEQYF
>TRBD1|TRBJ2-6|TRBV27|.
TGTGCCAGCAGCCCCCCGGGACAGAGCCTCTGGAGGGCCAACGTCCTGACTTTC
CASSPPGQSLWRANVLTF
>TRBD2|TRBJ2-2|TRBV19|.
TGTGCCAGTAGTATAGATCCCGGACTAGCGGTCGCGAACACCGGGGAGCTGTTTTTT
CASSIDPGLAVANTGELFF
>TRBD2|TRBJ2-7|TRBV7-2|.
TGTGCCAGCAGCCCAGGTCCTAGCGGGCTGCCTGGCTACGAGCAGTACTTC
CASSPGPSGLPGYEQYF
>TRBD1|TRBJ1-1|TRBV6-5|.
TGTGCCGGTAGACAGGGTCGCACTGAAGCTTTCTTT
CAGRQGRTEAFF
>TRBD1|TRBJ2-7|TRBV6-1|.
TGTGCCAGCAGTGAATTGGACAGGGGCTACGAGCAGTACTTC
CASSELDRGYEQYF
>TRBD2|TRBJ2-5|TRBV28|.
TGTGCCAGCAGTTCCCCGGGACTAGCGGAAGAGACCCAGTACTTC
CASSSPGLAEETQYF
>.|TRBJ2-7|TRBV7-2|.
TGTGCCAGCAGCTCACACACCTGGGGCCGCAGCTCCTACGAGCAGTACTTC
CASSSHTWGRSSYEQYF
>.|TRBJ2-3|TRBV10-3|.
TGTGCCATCACGGGGCGGGAAGGGTATACGCAGTATTTT
CAITGREGYTQYF
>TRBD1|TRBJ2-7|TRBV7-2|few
TGTGCCAGCAGCCTCCGGACAGGGCTGGAATACGAGCAGTACTTC
CASSLRTGLEYEQYF
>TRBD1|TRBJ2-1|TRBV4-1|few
TGCGCCAGCAGCAAATTTTGGGGACAATACAGGGGATACAATGAGCAGTTCTTC
CASSKFWGQYRGYNEQFF
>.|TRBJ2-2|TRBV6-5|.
TGTGCCAGCAGGGGGAGACTAGGGAACACCGGGGAGCTGTTTTTT
CASRGRLGNTGELFF
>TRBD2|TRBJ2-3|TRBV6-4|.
TGTGCCAGCAGCCTTAGCGGGAATAGGGGAGATACGCAGTATTTT
CASSLSGNRGDTQYF
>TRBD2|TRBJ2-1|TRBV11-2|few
TGTGCCAGCAGCCCTTCTAGCGGGAGTAGGGGTGGGAATGAGCAGTTCTTC
CASSPSSGSRGGNEQFF
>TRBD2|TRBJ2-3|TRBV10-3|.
TGTGCCATCAGTGAGTCAAGCGGGAAAAATACGCAGTATTTT
CAISESSGKNTQYF
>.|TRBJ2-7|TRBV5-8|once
TGTGCCAGCCCTGGCAGGGGGGCGCTATACGAGCAGTACTTC
CASPGRGALYEQYF